This T cell receptor (beta chain) was documented in a study of early T cells in non-severe SARS-CoV-2 infection. Study context: Bulk RNA from unsorted whole blood was sequenced; chains were unpaired. Study findings and constraints: In VDJdb matching, anti-spike CD8 responses were favored while private and CD4 specificities went missing.

The sample holds a few counts of this clonotype. Its antigen is still unknown. cDNA molecules, individually, were tagged with unique molecular identifiers. One entry per CDR3 protein results from TCRdb running MiXCR on the 5' RACE reads. This sample has 60,000 to 75,000 distinct CDR3 sequences, with roughly 13% found just once. There are 10 residues in the CDR3. The germline gives CDR1 MNHEY, CDR2 SVGAGI. V dropped 8 bases and J dropped 9 bases, with 8 bases sitting between them. The TCR was taken from an adult who was a healthcare worker with PCR-confirmed SARS-CoV-2 infection or an uninfected control (not recorded which). The specimen was whole blood, collected at baseline. This chain connects TRBV6-5 to TRBJ1-5; D uncertain. The CDR3 DNA reads TGTGCCAGCGGCTCGCGGCCCCAGCATTTT. Translated: CASGSRPQHF.